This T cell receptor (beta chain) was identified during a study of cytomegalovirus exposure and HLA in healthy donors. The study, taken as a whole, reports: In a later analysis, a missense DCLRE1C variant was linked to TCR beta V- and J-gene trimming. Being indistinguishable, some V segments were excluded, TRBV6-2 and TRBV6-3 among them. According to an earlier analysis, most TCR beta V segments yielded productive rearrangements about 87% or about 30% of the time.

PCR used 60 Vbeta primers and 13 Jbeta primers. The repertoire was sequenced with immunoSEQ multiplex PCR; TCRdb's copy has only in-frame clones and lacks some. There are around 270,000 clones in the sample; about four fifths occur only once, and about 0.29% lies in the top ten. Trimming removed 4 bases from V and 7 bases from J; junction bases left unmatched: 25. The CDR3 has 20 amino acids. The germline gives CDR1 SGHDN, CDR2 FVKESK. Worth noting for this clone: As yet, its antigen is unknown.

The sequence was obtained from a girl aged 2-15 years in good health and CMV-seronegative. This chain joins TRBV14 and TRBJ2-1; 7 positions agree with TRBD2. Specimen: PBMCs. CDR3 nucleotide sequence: TGTGCCAGCAGCCTGATATCCTGGGAGGTAGCGGGCAGAAGGAGGAATGAGCAGTTCTTC. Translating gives CASSLISWEVAGRRRNEQFF.